One sample yielded the 22 T cell receptor beta chains listed below, sequenced in a study of technical replicates of blood from a handful of donors. Produced via immunoSEQ multiplex PCR; TCRdb's table is partial and in-frame only. The table lists approximately 73,000 clones, 80% to 95% of them singletons. The sequenced sample was T cells isolated from PBMCs. The source of these receptors is a human donor in good health.

V usage is TRBV6-5 and J usage is TRBJ1-1; 9 nucleotides agree with TRBD1. Germline V CDR1 and CDR2: MNHEY, SVGAGI. The CDR3 is made up of 15 amino acids. V lost 4 bases to trimming and J lost 6 bases; unmatched junction nucleotides: 9. The CDR3 is CASSWTGTGIPEAFF. The CDR3 coding sequence is TGTGCCAGCAGTTGGACCGGGACAGGGATTCCTGAAGCTTTCTTT.

The J gene is TRBJ1-1, the V gene TRBV27; a weak D match, TRBD1 (5 bases). The V and J ends lost 5 bases and 1 base respectively, with 14 bases between them. This CDR3 comprises 15 residues. Germline values: CDR1 MNHEY, CDR2 SMNVEV (reference sequence). The CDR3 protein is CASSQRGSANTEAFF. CDR3 coding DNA: TGTGCCAGCAGTCAAAGGGGTTCGGCGAACACTGAAGCTTTCTTT.

The chain is built from TRBV7-2 and TRBJ2-2; maybe TRBD2 (5 bases). This CDR3 has 14 amino acids. Germline CDR1 SGHTA, CDR2 FQGNSA. Trimming removed 6 bases from V and 0 bases from J, with 8 bases in between. CDR3: CASRSGTNTGELFF. The CDR3, as DNA: TGTGCCAGCAGATCCGGGACGAACACCGGGGAGCTGTTTTTT.

The chain joins TRBV9 to TRBJ1-2; possibly TRBD1 for D (5 bases). CDR1 is SGDLS, CDR2 YYNGEE, per germline. V lost 0 bases to trimming and J lost 0 bases, with 6 bases between them. This CDR3 is built from 14 residues. Here the CDR3 DNA reads TGTGCCAGCAGCGTAGGGACACCTAACTATGGCTACACCTTC. Translating it yields CASSVGTPNYGYTF.

The chain is built from TRBV2 and TRBJ2-7; D is possibly TRBD2 (6 bases). The germline V and J ends were trimmed by 8 bases and 4 bases, with 24 bases remaining between them. Germline values: CDR1 SNHLY, CDR2 FYNNEI. This CDR3 is built from 16 residues. CDR3 loop: CASAGTDGPGSYEQYF. The CDR3 nucleotides are TGTGCCAGCGCCGGGACTGACGGTCCGGGGTCGTACGAGCAGTACTTC.

This chain uses TRBV6-1 with TRBJ2-2; TRBD2 matches 10 bases. The CDR3 spans 18 residues. Germline-derived CDR1 and CDR2 are MNHNS and SASEGT. The V segment lost 1 base and the J segment 3 bases; nucleotides outside the gene matches: 8. CDR3 residues: CASSEEGSGRVYTGELFF. In DNA form, the CDR3 reads TGTGCCAGCAGTGAAGAGGGGAGCGGGAGGGTATACACCGGGGAGCTGTTTTTT.

This clone is a singleton in its sample. The J gene is TRBJ1-2, the V gene TRBV7-9; D might be TRBD1 (5 bases). The CDR3 has 12 amino acids. V gave up 7 bases and J gave up 7 bases, with 13 bases separating them. From germline, CDR1 is SEHNR and CDR2 FQNEAQ (reference sequence). CDR3 in amino acids: CASMGGETGYTF. CDR3 DNA sequence: TGTGCCAGCATGGGGGGGGAAACTGGCTACACCTTC.

The chain combines TRBV14 with TRBJ1-2; D is unresolved. CDR3 size: 14 residues. Trimming pared 0 bases from V and 2 bases from J, leaving 7 bases between. Germline V gives CDR1 SGHDN, CDR2 FVKESK. CDR3 DNA: TGTGCCAGCAGCCAAGACGCAGTGAACTATGGCTACACCTTC. It codes for CASSQDAVNYGYTF.

The chain combines TRBV6-4 with TRBJ1-5; 7 bases are shared with TRBD1. The CDR3 covers 14 residues. Trimming removed 2 bases from V and 2 bases from J; junction bases left unmatched: 0. Germline V gene data show CDR1 as MRHNA and CDR2 as SNTAGT. DNA for the CDR3: TGTGCCAGCAGTGACCAGGGGGGCAATCAGCCCCAGCATTTT. Residues: CASSDQGGNQPQHF.

This clone was found a few times. The V and J genes are TRBV29-1 and TRBJ1-1, with D unresolved. The length of the CDR3 is 11 residues. Deletions cut 5 bases from V and 7 bases from J, with 11 bases between. Germline assignment: CDR1 SQVTM and CDR2 ANQGSEA. CDR3 in amino acids: CSVLEAGEAFF. In nucleotides, the CDR3 is TGCAGCGTTCTCGAGGCCGGTGAAGCTTTCTTT.

The chain recombines TRBV5-5 with TRBJ2-1; D is ambiguous. Trimming cost V 2 bases and J 6 bases, with 12 bases left between them. Germline values: CDR1 SGHKS, CDR2 YYEKEE (reference sequence). There are 14 residues in the CDR3. CDR3 residues: CASSLVGLGNEQFF. In DNA form, the CDR3 reads TGTGCCAGCAGCTTAGTGGGCCTTGGCAATGAGCAGTTCTTC.

V is TRBV6-5 and J is TRBJ2-2; D is uncertain. This CDR3 contains 13 residues. Trimming shortened V by 3 bases and J by 6 bases, and 8 bases separated the two germline ends. From germline, CDR1 is MNHEY and CDR2 SVGAGI. The CDR3 bases are TGTGCCAGCAGTTATGTAAATTCCGGGGAGCTGTTTTTT. This translates into CASSYVNSGELFF.

The CDR3 nucleotides read TGTGCCAGCAGCTTTTTTTGGACAGGGAGACACGATGAGCAGTTCTTC. Its protein is CASSFFWTGRHDEQFF. This rearrangement joins TRBV7-9 to TRBJ2-1; 8 nucleotides line up with TRBD1. The length of the CDR3 is 16 residues. V lost 3 bases and J lost 8; bases outside the gene matches: 12. Per germline, CDR1 SEHNR and CDR2 FQNEAQ (reference sequence).

This clone was seen a single time. This sequence joins TRBV4-1 and TRBJ1-2; 8 nucleotides agree with TRBD1. The CDR3 is 15 amino acids. V was pared by 2 bases and J by 3 bases, with 5 bases of the junction left unmatched. Germline values: CDR1 MGHRA, CDR2 YSYEKL. CDR3 DNA sequence: TGCGCCAGCAGCCAAAGCCAGGGGGCATACTATGGCTACACCTTC. This translates into CASSQSQGAYYGYTF.

The chain carries TRBV9 and TRBJ2-7, with TRBD2 as a possible D gene (6 bases). The V gene lost 4 bases and the J gene lost 2 bases, with 13 bases spanning the gap. Per germline, CDR1 SGDLS and CDR2 YYNGEE. The CDR3 runs to 14 residues. Written as DNA, the CDR3 is TGTGCCAGCAGCACCACGGGACTCACCTACGAGCAGTACTTC. This encodes CASSTTGLTYEQYF.

The J gene is TRBJ1-1, the V gene TRBV28; no clear D. This CDR3 has 13 amino acids. CDR1 and CDR2 from the germline V gene are MDHEN and SYDVKM. V lost 2 bases, J lost 0 bases, and 4 bases lay in between. In DNA form, the CDR3 reads TGTGCCAGCAGTTTACCCATGAACACTGAAGCTTTCTTT. It translates to CASSLPMNTEAFF.

A single count supports this clone. The chain uses TRBV7-9 and TRBJ1-5; 7 bases align to TRBD1. CDR3 length: 14 amino acids. Trimming at V came to 6 bases and at J to 2 bases, leaving 4 bases not matched to a gene. Germline V gene lookup returns CDR1 SEHNR and CDR2 FQNEAQ (reference sequence). The CDR3 loop reads CASSTQGGNQPQHF. The CDR3 DNA is TGTGCCAGCAGTACCCAGGGGGGCAATCAGCCCCAGCATTTT. The whole variable domain, filled in from reference TRBV7-9 and TRBJ1-5, reads DTGVSQNPRHKITKRGQNVTFRCDPISEHNRLYWYRQTLGQGPEFLTYFQNEAQLEKSRLLSDRFSAERPKGSFSTLEIQRTEQGDSAMYLCASSTQGGNQPQHFGDGTRLSIL.

The V and J genes are TRBV6-5 and TRBJ2-5, with unresolved D. This CDR3 spans 11 amino acids. Looked up from germline, CDR1 is MNHEY and CDR2 is SVGAGI. V was shortened by 4 bases and J by 4 bases, with 4 bases between the two germline ends. The CDR3 region is CASSSRETQYF. In DNA form, the CDR3 reads TGTGCCAGCAGTTCCCGAGAGACCCAGTACTTC.

The chain employs TRBV7-2 and TRBJ2-1; D perhaps matches TRBD2 (5 bases). CDR1 is SGHTA, CDR2 FQGNSA, per germline. The CDR3 sequence is 14 residues long. V was shortened by 6 bases and J by 6 bases, with 15 bases between the two germline ends. In DNA form, the CDR3 reads TGTGCCAGCAGGTTAACGGCCAGCGGCAATGAGCAGTTCTTC. This gives the protein CASRLTASGNEQFF.

The chain couples TRBV5-1 to TRBJ1-4, with a weak D call TRBD1 (5 bases). The CDR3 consists of 14 residues. Germline V lookup: CDR1 SGHRS, CDR2 YFSETQ. The V gene lost 0 bases and the J gene lost 7 bases, with 10 bases spanning the gap. The CDR3 DNA sequence: TGCGCCAGCAGCTTGGAAGGGGTTGGTGAAAAACTGTTTTTT. It codes for CASSLEGVGEKLFF.

The rearrangement joins TRBV7-9 to TRBJ2-4; weak D call: TRBD2 (5 bases). Trimming shortened V by 0 bases and J by 0 bases, and 6 bases separated the two germline ends. The CDR3 spans 15 residues. CDR1 and CDR2 (germline): SEHNR, FQNEAQ (reference sequence). The CDR3 region is CASSLARGAKNIQYF. For the CDR3, the DNA is TGTGCCAGCAGCTTAGCCCGGGGAGCCAAAAACATTCAGTACTTC.

The V and J genes are TRBV19 and TRBJ2-3; the match to TRBD2 covers 14 bases. The CDR3 runs 15 residues. V was pared by 6 bases and J by 3 bases, with 2 bases of the junction left unmatched. CDR1 is LNHDA, CDR2 SQIVND, per germline (reference sequence). Here the CDR3 reads CASSGTSGSTDTQYF. As DNA, the CDR3 is TGTGCCAGTAGCGGGACTAGCGGGAGTACAGATACGCAGTATTTT.